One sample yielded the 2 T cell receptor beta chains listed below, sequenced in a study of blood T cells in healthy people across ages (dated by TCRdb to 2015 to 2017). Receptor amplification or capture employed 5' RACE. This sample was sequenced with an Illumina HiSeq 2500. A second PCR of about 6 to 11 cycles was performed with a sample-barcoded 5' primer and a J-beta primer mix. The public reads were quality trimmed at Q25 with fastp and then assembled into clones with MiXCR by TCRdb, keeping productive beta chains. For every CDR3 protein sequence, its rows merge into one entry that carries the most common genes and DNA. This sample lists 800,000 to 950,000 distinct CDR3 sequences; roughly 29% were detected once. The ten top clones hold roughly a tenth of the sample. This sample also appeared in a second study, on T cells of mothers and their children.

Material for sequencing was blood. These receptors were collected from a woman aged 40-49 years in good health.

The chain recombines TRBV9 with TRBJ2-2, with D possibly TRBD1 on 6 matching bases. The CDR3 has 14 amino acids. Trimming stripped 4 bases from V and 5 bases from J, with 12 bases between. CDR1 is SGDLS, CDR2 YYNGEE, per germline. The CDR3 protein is CASSHGQLTGELFF. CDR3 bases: TGTGCCAGCAGCCACGGACAGCTTACCGGGGAGCTGTTTTTT.

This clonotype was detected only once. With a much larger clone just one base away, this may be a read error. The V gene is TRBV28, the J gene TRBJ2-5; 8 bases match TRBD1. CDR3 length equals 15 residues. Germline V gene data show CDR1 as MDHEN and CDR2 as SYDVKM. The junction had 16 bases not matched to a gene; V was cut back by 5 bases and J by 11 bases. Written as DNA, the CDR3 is TGTGCCAGCAGTGCCGGGACAGGTGATTACAATGAGCAGTACTTC. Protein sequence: CASSAGTGDYNEQYF.